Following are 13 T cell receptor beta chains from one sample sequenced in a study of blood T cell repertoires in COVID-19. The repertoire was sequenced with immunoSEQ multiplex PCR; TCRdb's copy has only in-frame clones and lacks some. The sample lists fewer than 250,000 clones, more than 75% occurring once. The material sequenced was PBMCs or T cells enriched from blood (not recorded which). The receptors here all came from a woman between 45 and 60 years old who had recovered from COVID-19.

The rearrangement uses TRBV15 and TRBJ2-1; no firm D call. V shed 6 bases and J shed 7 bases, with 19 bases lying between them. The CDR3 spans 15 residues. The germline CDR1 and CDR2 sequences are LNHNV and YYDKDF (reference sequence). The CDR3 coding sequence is TGTGCCACCAGTAAAGGCCACAGCCTCTCGAATGAGCAGTTCTTC. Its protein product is CATSKGHSLSNEQFF.

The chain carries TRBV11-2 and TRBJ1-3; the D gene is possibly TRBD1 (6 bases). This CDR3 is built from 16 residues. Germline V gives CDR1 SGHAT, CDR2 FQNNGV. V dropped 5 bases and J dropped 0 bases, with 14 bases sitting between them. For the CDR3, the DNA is TGTGCCAGCAGCCCACGGACAGCTTCCTCTGGAAACACCATATATTTT. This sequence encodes CASSPRTASSGNTIYF.

The CDR3 region is CASSPARETQYF. CDR3 coding DNA: TGTGCCAGCTCACCGGCTAGAGAGACCCAGTACTTC. The chain has TRBV18 and TRBJ2-5; D is unclear. Germline V lookup: CDR1 KGHSH, CDR2 LQKENI. V dropped 3 bases and J dropped 4 bases, with 6 bases sitting between them. The CDR3 extends over 12 amino acids.

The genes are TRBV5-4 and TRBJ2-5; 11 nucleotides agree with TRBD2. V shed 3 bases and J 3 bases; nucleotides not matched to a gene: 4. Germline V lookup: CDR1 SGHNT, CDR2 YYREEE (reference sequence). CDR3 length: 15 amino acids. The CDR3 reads CASSSRGLAEETQYF. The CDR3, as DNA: TGTGCCAGCAGCTCAAGGGGACTAGCGGAAGAGACCCAGTACTTC.

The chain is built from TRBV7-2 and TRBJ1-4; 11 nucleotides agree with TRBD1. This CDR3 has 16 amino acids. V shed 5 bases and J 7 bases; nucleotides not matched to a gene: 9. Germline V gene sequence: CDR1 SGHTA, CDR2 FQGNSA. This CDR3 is CASSKRTGGPGEKLFF. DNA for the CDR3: TGTGCCAGCAGCAAACGGACAGGGGGCCCGGGTGAAAAACTGTTTTTT.

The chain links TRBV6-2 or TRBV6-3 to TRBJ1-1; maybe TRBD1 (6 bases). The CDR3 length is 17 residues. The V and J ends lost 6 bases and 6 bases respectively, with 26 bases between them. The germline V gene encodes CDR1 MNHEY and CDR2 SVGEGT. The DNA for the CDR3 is TGTGCCAGCAGCCCTAATATCCGGTCAGGGGCGGGCGCTGAAGCTTTCTTT. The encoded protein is CASSPNIRSGAGAEAFF.

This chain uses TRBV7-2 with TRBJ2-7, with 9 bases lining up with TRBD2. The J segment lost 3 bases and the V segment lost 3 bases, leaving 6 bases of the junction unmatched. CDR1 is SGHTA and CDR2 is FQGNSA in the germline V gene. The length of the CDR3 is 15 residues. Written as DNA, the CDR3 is TGTGCCAGCAGCTTTAGCGGGGGCTCCGTCTACGAGCAGTACTTC. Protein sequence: CASSFSGGSVYEQYF.

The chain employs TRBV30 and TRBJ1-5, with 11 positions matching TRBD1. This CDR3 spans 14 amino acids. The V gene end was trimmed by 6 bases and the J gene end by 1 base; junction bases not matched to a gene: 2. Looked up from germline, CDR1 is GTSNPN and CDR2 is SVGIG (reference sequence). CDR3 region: CACRDRGSNQPQHF. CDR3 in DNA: TGTGCCTGTCGGGACAGGGGGAGCAATCAGCCCCAGCATTTT.

The CDR3 protein is CASSGGQSSYNSPLHF. The DNA of the CDR3 is TGTGCCAGCAGCGGGGGACAGAGCTCCTATAATTCACCCCTCCACTTT. The rearrangement links TRBV9 to TRBJ1-6; 7 bases align to TRBD1. CDR3 length: 16 amino acids. V shed 3 bases, J shed 0 bases, and the junction held 3 bases outside the gene matches. From germline, CDR1 is SGDLS and CDR2 YYNGEE.

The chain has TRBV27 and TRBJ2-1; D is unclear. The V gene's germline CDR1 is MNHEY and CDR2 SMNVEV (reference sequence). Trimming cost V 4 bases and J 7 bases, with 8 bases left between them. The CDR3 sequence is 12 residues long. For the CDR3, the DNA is TGTGCCAGCAGTTCTCGTAGTAATGAGCAGTTCTTC. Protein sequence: CASSSRSNEQFF.

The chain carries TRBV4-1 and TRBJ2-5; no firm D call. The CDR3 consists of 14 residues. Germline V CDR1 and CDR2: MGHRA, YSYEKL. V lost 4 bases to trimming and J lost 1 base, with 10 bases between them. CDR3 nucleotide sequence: TGCGCCAGCAGCCGACTGCTAGGCCAAGAGACCCAGTACTTC. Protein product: CASSRLLGQETQYF.

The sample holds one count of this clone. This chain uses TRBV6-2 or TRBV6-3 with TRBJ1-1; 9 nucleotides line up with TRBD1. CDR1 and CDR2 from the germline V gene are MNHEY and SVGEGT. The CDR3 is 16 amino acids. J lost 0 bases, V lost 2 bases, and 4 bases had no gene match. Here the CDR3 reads CASSYGDRGLNTEAFF. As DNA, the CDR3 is TGTGCCAGCAGTTACGGCGACAGGGGGTTGAACACTGAAGCTTTCTTT.

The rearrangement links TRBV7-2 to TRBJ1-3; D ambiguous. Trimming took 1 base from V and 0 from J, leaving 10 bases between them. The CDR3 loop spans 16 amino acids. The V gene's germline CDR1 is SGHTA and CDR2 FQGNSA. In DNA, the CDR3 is TGTGCCAGCAGCTTAGGGGCACCACACTCTGGAAACACCATATATTTT. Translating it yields CASSLGAPHSGNTIYF.